These 21 T cell receptor beta chains were all obtained from the same sample, sequenced in a study of blood T cell repertoires in COVID-19. The repertoire was sequenced with immunoSEQ multiplex PCR; TCRdb's copy has only in-frame clones and lacks some. The sample lists about 140,000 clones, approximately 88% occurring once. The sample taken for sequencing was PBMCs or T cells enriched from blood (not recorded which). These receptors were collected from a man between 40 and 49 years old with acute COVID-19.

The chain couples TRBV4-3 to TRBJ1-1; D is unresolved. The CDR3 is 14 residues long. V was trimmed by 2 bases and J by 2 bases, leaving 9 bases between them. Germline values: CDR1 LGHNA, CDR2 YSLEER. DNA for the CDR3: TGCGCCAGCAGCCAATTTGGCAGTAACACTGAAGCTTTCTTT. Translating gives CASSQFGSNTEAFF.

This clone was seen just once. J is TRBJ2-5 and V is TRBV7-9; 7 bases line up with TRBD2. This CDR3 spans 13 amino acids. The V and J ends lost 5 bases and 4 bases, in that order; junction bases with no gene match: 4. Germline V lookup: CDR1 SEHNR, CDR2 FQNEAQ (reference sequence). In nucleotides, the CDR3 is TGTGCCAGCAGCCAAGGACTAGGAGAGACCCAGTACTTC. Translating gives CASSQGLGETQYF.

The gene calls are TRBV27 and TRBJ2-1; TRBD1 might be the D (5 bases). The CDR3 runs 13 residues. Trimming stripped 2 bases from V and 7 bases from J, with 9 bases between. CDR1 is MNHEY and CDR2 is SMNVEV in the germline V gene (reference sequence). The chain's CDR3 is CASSLGAFNEQFF. For the CDR3, the DNA is TGTGCCAGCAGTTTAGGGGCCTTTAATGAGCAGTTCTTC.

This sequence joins TRBV4-3 and TRBJ1-1, with 11 bases that match TRBD1. Germline CDR1 reads LGHNA; CDR2 reads YSLEER. Losses at the gene ends were 0 bases for V and 0 bases for J; bases not matched to a gene: 9. There are 19 residues in the CDR3. The CDR3 loop reads CASSQDRGQGDLMNTEAFF. DNA of the CDR3: TGCGCCAGCAGCCAAGATCGGGGACAGGGGGATCTCATGAACACTGAAGCTTTCTTT.

The chain combines TRBV5-1 with TRBJ2-2; TRBD1 aligns across 7 bases. The CDR3 spans 15 residues. V was clipped by 4 bases and J by 1 base; unmatched bases: 4. Germline V lookup: CDR1 SGHRS, CDR2 YFSETQ. The CDR3 DNA is TGCGCCAGCAGCCCTCGGACAGGGAACACCGGGGAGCTGTTTTTT. Translating gives CASSPRTGNTGELFF.

The chain combines TRBV10-3 with TRBJ2-7; tentatively, D is TRBD1 (6 bases). Germline V CDR1 and CDR2: ENHRY, SYGVKD. V was shortened by 3 bases and J by 0 bases, with 9 bases between the two germline ends. CDR3 length equals 14 residues. CDR3 sequence reads: CAISDPGVSYEQYF. In nucleotides, the CDR3 is TGTGCCATCAGTGACCCAGGGGTCTCCTACGAGCAGTACTTC.

The chain couples TRBV7-9 to TRBJ1-2; D is perhaps TRBD1 (5 bases). V lost 6 bases and J 2 bases, leaving 13 bases between the germline ends. CDR3 size: 14 residues. Per the germline V gene, CDR1 is SEHNR and CDR2 is FQNEAQ (reference sequence). The CDR3 here is CASSLMTVNYGYTF. The CDR3 region has the DNA TGTGCCAGCAGTCTAATGACAGTCAACTATGGCTACACCTTC.

The chain couples TRBV11-2 to TRBJ2-7; D is possibly TRBD2 (5 bases). This CDR3 has 12 amino acids. V lost 5 bases and J 6 bases, leaving 11 bases between the germline ends. Looked up from germline, CDR1 is SGHAT and CDR2 is FQNNGV. The CDR3 sequence: CASSQAGGEQYF. The DNA for the CDR3 is TGTGCCAGCAGCCAGGCGGGTGGCGAGCAGTACTTC.

The rearrangement joins TRBV13 to TRBJ2-2; 10 nucleotides align to TRBD2. Trimming at V came to 5 bases and at J to 7 bases, leaving 10 bases not matched to a gene. Germline lookup yields CDR1 PRHDT and CDR2 FYEKMQ (reference sequence). This CDR3 contains 16 residues. The CDR3 DNA follows: TGTGCCAGCAGCCCCCCAGCGGGAGGGCCGGGCGGGGAGCTGTTTTTT. Translation gives CASSPPAGGPGGELFF.

The chain is built from TRBV6-5 and TRBJ1-2; a weak D match, TRBD1 (6 bases). V was clipped by 7 bases and J by 6 bases, with 21 bases between them. CDR1 and CDR2 (germline): MNHEY, SVGAGI. The CDR3 is 15 residues long. Here the CDR3 reads CASTAFAGGLDGYTF. The CDR3 nucleotides are TGTGCCAGCACCGCTTTCGCGGGGGGGCTTGATGGCTACACCTTC.

The genes are TRBV29-1 and TRBJ2-7, with 9 bases identical to TRBD2. From germline, CDR1 is SQVTM and CDR2 ANQGSEA. The V and J ends lost 8 bases and 6 bases, in that order; junction bases with no gene match: 5. The CDR3 spans 11 residues. Written as DNA, the CDR3 is TGCAGCTCCGAACTAGCGGGCGAGCAGTACTTC. Translating gives CSSELAGEQYF.

V and J are TRBV5-1 and TRBJ2-1; possibly TRBD1 for D (5 bases). Germline CDR1 is SGHRS and CDR2 is YFSETQ. Trimming took 4 bases from V and 8 from J, leaving 13 bases between them. This CDR3 has 13 amino acids. CDR3 loop: CASSIGQLHEQFF. For the CDR3, the DNA is TGCGCCAGCAGCATAGGACAACTCCATGAGCAGTTCTTC.

In nucleotides, the CDR3 is TGTGCCAGCAGTTACACATCTGGGAACACTGAAGCTTTCTTT. It specifies CASSYTSGNTEAFF. The rearrangement links TRBV6-2 or TRBV6-3 to TRBJ1-1; D ambiguous. Between the trimmed V and J ends, which lost 2 bases and 1 base, there was a span of 8 bases. The germline CDR1 and CDR2 sequences are MNHEY and SVGEGT. The CDR3 loop spans 14 amino acids.

In its sample, this clone was seen a few times. This rearrangement joins TRBV7-2 to TRBJ2-7, with D uncertain. Germline lookup yields CDR1 SGHTA and CDR2 FQGNSA. The CDR3 sequence is 12 residues long. The V gene lost 4 bases and the J gene lost 4 bases, with 8 bases spanning the gap. The DNA for the CDR3 is TGTGCCAGCAGCTCCGACACTTACGAGCAGTACTTC. The encoded protein is CASSSDTYEQYF.

The chain couples TRBV28 to TRBJ2-7; D is possibly TRBD1 (6 bases). Per germline, CDR1 MDHEN and CDR2 SYDVKM. V dropped 6 bases and J dropped 2 bases, with 14 bases sitting between them. The CDR3 length is 14 residues. The CDR3 loop reads CASREQGAPYEQYF. DNA of the CDR3: TGTGCCAGCAGGGAACAGGGAGCGCCCTACGAGCAGTACTTC.

The J gene is TRBJ1-1, the V gene TRBV11-2; 7 bases are shared with TRBD1. V lost 5 bases and J lost 0; bases outside the gene matches: 6. This CDR3 is 15 amino acids long. Germline CDR1 reads SGHAT; CDR2 reads FQNNGV. The CDR3 is CASSATGALNTEAFF. The CDR3 DNA follows: TGTGCCAGCAGCGCCACAGGGGCCCTGAACACTGAAGCTTTCTTT.

A note on this clone: One junction end disagrees with the germline gene, perhaps due to a read error. The chain uses TRBV25-1 and TRBJ1-2; unclear D gene. The CDR3 sequence is 12 residues long. Germline V gene lookup returns CDR1 MGHDK and CDR2 SYGVNS. The CDR3 DNA is TGTGCCACCAGTCTCAGCGCCTATGGCTACACCTTC. Amino acids: CATSLSAYGYTF.

This chain uses TRBV30 with TRBJ1-5; D gene ambiguous. This CDR3 is 12 amino acids long. Trimming cost V 3 bases and J 4 bases, with 7 bases left between them. The germline gives CDR1 GTSNPN, CDR2 SVGIG (reference sequence). CDR3 DNA: TGTGCCTGGAGCCGTCCTAATCAGCCCCAGCATTTT. This encodes CAWSRPNQPQHF.

The V call is TRBV6-2 or TRBV6-3, the J call TRBJ2-1, with D possibly being TRBD2 (6 bases). There are 15 residues in the CDR3. V lost 2 bases, J lost 5 bases, and 13 bases lay in between. The germline CDR1 and CDR2 sequences are MNHEY and SVGEGT. The CDR3 sequence: CASSYGLASNNEQFF. CDR3 in DNA: TGTGCCAGCAGTTACGGGCTAGCGTCTAACAATGAGCAGTTCTTC.

This chain links TRBV28 with TRBJ2-7, with 12 bases aligning to TRBD2. The CDR3 has 20 amino acids. With 2 bases clipped from V and 0 bases from J, the junction kept 14 bases outside the gene matches. Germline values: CDR1 MDHEN, CDR2 SYDVKM. CDR3 nucleotide sequence: TGTGCCAGCAGTTTACGATCCGGGACTAGCGGGCGGTGGAACTCCTACGAGCAGTACTTC. Translating gives CASSLRSGTSGRWNSYEQYF.

The rearrangement uses TRBV19 and TRBJ1-5; D unclear. The V end was cut by 5 bases, the J end by 5 bases, with 16 bases between. Germline CDR1 and CDR2: LNHDA and SQIVND (reference sequence). This CDR3 region has 15 residues. In DNA, the CDR3 is TGTGCCAGTAGTCTATCTGCAGGTACCTATCAGCCCCAGCATTTT. Translation gives CASSLSAGTYQPQHF.